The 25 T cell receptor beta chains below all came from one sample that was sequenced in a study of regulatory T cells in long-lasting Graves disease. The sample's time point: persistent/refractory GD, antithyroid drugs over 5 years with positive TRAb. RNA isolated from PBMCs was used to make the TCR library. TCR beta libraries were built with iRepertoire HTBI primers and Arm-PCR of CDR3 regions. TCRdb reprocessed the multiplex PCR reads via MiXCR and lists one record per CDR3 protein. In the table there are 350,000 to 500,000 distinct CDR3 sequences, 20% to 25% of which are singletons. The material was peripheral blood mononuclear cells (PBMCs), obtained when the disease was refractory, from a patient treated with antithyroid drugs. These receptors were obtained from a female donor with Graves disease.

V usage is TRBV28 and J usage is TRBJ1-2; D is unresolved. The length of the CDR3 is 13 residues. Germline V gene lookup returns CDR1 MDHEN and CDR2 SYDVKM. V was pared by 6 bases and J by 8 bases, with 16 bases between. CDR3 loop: CASSQPPSGGYTF. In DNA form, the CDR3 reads TGTGCCAGCAGCCAGCCCCCTTCGGGCGGCTACACCTTC.

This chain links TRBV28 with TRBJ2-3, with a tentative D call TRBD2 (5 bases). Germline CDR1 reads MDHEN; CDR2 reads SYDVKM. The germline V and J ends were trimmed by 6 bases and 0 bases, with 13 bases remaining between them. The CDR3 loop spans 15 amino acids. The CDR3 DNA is TGTGCCAGCAGCCCTAGCTGGGTAAGCACAGATACGCAGTATTTT. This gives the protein CASSPSWVSTDTQYF.

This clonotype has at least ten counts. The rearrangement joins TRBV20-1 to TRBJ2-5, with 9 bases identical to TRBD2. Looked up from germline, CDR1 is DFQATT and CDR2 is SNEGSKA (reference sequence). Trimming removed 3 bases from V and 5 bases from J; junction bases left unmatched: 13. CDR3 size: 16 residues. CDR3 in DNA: TGCAGTGCTAGCCGTCCGGTAGCGGGAGTCCGGGAGACCCAGTACTTC. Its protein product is CSASRPVAGVRETQYF.

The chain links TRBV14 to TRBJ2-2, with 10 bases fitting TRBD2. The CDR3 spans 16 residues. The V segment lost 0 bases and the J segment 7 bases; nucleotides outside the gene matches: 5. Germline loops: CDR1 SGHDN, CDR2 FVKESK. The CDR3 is CASSQETSGSIGELFF. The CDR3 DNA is TGTGCCAGCAGCCAAGAGACTAGCGGGTCAATCGGGGAGCTGTTTTTT.

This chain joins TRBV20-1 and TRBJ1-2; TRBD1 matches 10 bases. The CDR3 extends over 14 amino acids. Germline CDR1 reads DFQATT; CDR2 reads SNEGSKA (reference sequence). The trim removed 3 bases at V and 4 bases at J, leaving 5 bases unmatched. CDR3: CSASEDRGVYGYTF. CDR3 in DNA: TGCAGTGCTAGCGAGGACAGGGGGGTCTATGGCTACACCTTC.

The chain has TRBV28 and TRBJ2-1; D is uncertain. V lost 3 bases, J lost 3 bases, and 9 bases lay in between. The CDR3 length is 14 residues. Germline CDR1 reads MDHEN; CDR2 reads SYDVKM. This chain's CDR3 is CASSFSADYNEQFF. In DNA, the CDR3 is TGTGCCAGCAGTTTTTCGGCTGACTACAATGAGCAGTTCTTC.

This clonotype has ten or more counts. DNA of the CDR3: TGCTCCTGTAGGCCAAAGATGATCTACGAGCAGTACTTC. This codes for CSCRPKMIYEQYF. The V and J genes are TRBV20-1 and TRBJ2-7; no reliable D call. Germline assignment: CDR1 DFQATT and CDR2 SNEGSKA (reference sequence). This CDR3 has 13 amino acids.

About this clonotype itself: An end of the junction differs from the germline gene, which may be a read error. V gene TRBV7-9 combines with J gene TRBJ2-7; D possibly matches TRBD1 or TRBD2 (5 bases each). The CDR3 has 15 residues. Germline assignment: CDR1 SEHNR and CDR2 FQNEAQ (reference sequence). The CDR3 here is CASSQTGTPHNEQYF. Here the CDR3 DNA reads TGCGCCAGCAGCCAGACCGGGACCCCCCACAACGAGCAGTACTTC.

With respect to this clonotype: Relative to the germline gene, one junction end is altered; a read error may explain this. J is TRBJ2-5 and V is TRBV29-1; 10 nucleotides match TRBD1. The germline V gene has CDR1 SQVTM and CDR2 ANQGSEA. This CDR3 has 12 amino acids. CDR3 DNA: TGCAGCGGGACAGGGGGGATTGAGATCCAGTACTTC. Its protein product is CSGTGGIEIQYF.

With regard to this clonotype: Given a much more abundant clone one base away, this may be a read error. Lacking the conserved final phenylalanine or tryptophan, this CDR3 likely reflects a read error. CDR3 nucleotide sequence: TGCAGCGCCTCTTTGGCGGGACTCCGTGAGACCCAGTACTCC. Protein: CSASLAGLRETQYS. V is TRBV29-1 and J is TRBJ2-5, with D possibly matching TRBD2 (6 bases). Germline V gene lookup returns CDR1 SQVTM and CDR2 ANQGSEA. V lost 7 bases and J lost 5, with 20 bases in between. This CDR3 region has 14 residues.

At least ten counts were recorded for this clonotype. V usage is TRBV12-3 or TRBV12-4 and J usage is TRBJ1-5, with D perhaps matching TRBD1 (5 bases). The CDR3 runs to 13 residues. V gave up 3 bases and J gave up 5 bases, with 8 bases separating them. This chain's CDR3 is CASSFGAHQPQHF. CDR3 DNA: TGTGCCAGCAGTTTCGGGGCCCATCAGCCCCAGCATTTT.

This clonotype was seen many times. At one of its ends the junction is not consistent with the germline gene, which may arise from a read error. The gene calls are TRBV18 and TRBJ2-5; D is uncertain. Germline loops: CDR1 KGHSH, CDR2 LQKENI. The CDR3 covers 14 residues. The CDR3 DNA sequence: TGTGCCAGCTCACCACCGACGATCAGCGAGACCAAGTACTTC. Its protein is CASSPPTISETKYF.

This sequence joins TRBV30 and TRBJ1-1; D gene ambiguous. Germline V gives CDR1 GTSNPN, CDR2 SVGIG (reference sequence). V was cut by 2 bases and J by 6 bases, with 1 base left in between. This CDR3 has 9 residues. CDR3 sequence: CAWSPEAFF. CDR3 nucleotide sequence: TGTGCCTGGAGTCCTGAAGCTTTCTTT.

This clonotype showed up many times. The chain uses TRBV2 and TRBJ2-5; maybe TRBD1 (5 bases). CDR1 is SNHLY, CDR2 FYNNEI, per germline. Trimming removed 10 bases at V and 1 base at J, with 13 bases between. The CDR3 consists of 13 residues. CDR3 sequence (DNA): TGTGCCACCAGCCCAGGGATCCAAGAGACCCAGTACTTC. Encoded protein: CATSPGIQETQYF.

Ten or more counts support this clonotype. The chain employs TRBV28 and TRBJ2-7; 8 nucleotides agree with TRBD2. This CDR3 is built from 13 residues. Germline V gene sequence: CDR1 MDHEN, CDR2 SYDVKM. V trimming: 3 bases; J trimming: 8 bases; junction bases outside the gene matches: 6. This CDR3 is CASSLGTRTQQYF. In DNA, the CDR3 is TGTGCCAGCAGTTTGGGGACTAGGACTCAGCAGTACTTC.

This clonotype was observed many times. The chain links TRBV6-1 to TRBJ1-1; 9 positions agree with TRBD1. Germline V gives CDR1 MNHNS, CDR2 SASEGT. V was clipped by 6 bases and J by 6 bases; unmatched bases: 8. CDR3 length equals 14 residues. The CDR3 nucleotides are TGTGCCAGCAGCCAGGGGACAGGGTCTGCTGAAGCTTTCTTT. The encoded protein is CASSQGTGSAEAFF.

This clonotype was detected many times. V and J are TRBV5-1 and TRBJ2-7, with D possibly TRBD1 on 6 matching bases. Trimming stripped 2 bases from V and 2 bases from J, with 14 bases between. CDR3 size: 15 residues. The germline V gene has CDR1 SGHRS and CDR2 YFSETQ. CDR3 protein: CASSFIRQATYEQYF. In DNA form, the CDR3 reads TGCGCCAGCAGCTTTATCCGACAGGCCACCTACGAGCAGTACTTC.

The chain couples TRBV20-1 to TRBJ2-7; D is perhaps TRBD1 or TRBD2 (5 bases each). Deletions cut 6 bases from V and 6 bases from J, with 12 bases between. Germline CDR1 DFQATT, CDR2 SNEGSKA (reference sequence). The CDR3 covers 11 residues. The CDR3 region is CSANPGGEQYF. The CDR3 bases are TGCAGTGCGAACCCTGGGGGCGAGCAGTACTTC.

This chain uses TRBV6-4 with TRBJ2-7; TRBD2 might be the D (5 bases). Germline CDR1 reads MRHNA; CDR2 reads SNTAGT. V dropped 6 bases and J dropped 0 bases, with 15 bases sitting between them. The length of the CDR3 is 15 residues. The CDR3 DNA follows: TGTGCCAGCAGCTTGGCGAGGGATCGCTCCTACGAGCAGTACTTC. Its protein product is CASSLARDRSYEQYF.

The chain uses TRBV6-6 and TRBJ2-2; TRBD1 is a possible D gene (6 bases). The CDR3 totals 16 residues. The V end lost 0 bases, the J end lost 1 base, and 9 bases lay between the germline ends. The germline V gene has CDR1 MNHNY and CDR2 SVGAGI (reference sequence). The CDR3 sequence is CASSYSGHKNTGELFF. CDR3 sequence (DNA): TGTGCCAGCAGTTACTCGGGACACAAGAACACCGGGGAGCTGTTTTTT.

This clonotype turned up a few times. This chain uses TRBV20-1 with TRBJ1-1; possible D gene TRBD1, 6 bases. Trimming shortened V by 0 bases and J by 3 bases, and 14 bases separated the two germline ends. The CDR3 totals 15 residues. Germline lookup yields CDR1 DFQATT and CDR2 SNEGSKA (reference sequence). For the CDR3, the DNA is TGCAGTGCTAGAGATCGGGGGGGCCCAGACACTGAAGCTTTCTTT. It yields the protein CSARDRGGPDTEAFF.

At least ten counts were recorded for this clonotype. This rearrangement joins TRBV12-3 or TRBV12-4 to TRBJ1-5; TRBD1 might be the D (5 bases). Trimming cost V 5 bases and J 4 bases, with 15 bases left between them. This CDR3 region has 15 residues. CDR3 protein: CASSPPGDLNQPQHF. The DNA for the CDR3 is TGTGCCAGCAGTCCCCCGGGGGATTTGAATCAGCCCCAGCATTTT.

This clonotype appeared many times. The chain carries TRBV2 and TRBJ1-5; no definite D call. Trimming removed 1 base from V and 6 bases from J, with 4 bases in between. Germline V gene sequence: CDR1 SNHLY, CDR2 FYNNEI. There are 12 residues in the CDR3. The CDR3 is CASSEEGQPQHF. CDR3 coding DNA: TGTGCCAGCAGTGAAGAGGGTCAGCCCCAGCATTTT.

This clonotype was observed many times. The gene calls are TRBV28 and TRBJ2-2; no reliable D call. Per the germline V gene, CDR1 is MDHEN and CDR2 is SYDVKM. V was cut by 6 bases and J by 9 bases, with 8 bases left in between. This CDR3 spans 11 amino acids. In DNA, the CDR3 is TGTGCCAGCAGGGCCTTTCGGGAGCTGTTTTTT. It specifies CASRAFRELFF. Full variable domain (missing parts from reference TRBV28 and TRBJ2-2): DVKVTQSSRYLVKRTGEKVFLECVQDMDHENMFWYRQDPGLGLRLIYFSYDVKMKEKGDIPEGYSVSREKKERFSLILESASTNQTSMYLCASRAFRELFFGEGSRLTVL.

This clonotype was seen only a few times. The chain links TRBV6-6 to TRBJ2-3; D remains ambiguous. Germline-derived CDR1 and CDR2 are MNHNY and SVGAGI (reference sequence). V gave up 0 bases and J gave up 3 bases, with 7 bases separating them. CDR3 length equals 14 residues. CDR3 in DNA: TGTGCCAGCAGTTACTCGTTGGGAACAGATACGCAGTATTTT. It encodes CASSYSLGTDTQYF.